The clone carrying this T cell receptor (beta chain) was detected ten times or more. Its target is not known. TCRdb reanalysed the 5' RACE reads using MiXCR and keeps one entry per CDR3 protein. The profile shows about 360,000 distinct CDR3 sequences, around 6.4% of them singletons. This record comes from a study of T cells after yellow fever vaccination. Study as a whole: Preparing low-cell-number fractions relied on SMART-Seq v4 Ultra Low Input.

Study conclusions and caveats: Secondary responses were weaker yet peaked faster, day 5 versus 15.

Germline CDR1 and CDR2: LGHDT and YNNKEL (reference sequence). Trimming pared 2 bases from V and 12 bases from J, leaving 17 bases between. The CDR3 loop spans 14 amino acids. The source material was PBMCs, sampled 5 days after the yellow fever booster vaccination. The V and J genes are TRBV3-1 and TRBJ2-1; D is ambiguous. The sequence derives from a man aged 25-45 years who received the YFV17D yellow fever vaccine. CDR3 nucleotides: TGTGCCAGCAGCCAAATTTTGGCTAACTCTGGGCAGTTCTTC. Protein product: CASSQILANSGQFF.